This note documents a single T cell receptor beta chain sequence. Its antigen is not yet known. No much larger clonotype is one base removed from it; base qualities were not supplied. The sample belongs to a study of blood T cell repertoires in COVID-19 (dated by TCRdb to 2018 to 2020). Background for the entire study: Collaborator samples came from the United States, Italy and Spain and covered acute and convalescent phases of COVID-19. The prospective study material was composed of cDNA or gDNA derived from T cells, B-cell-depleted T cells, or PBMCs. The dataset comprised deeply sampled blood TCRbeta repertoires from subjects exposed to, actively infected with, or recovered from COVID-19. The repertoires were released in a freely available public database meant as a resource for research on the immune response to SARS-CoV-2. The samples were drawn from two sources: the first 160 participants of the ongoing ImmuneRACE study, and 950 to 1,500 subjects contributed by 6 global collaborators. A de-identified subject ID, COVID-19 status, age in years and sex were almost always included in the sample metadata. Where HLA class I and class II types were available, the types were taken from metadata supplied by the sample provider, not from assay-based typing.

Samples from volunteer blood donors who had recovered from COVID-19 were contributed by a second Seattle source. Collaborating institutions collected whole blood in K2EDTA tubes following their own protocols. For TCRbeta analysis, collaborators shipped samples in one of three forms: frozen whole blood, isolated PBMCs, or DNA extracted from either of those sample types. TCRbeta CDR3 regions were amplified from genomic DNA using the immunoSEQ Assay, a bias-controlled multiplex PCR. Per the original workflow: The number of nucleated cells in each sample was estimated by amplification of reference gene primers within the assay. Sequence reads were collapsed and filtered to measure the absolute abundance of every unique TCRbeta CDR3 rearrangement. For each sample, productive Simpson clonality was calculated by taking the square root of Simpson's diversity index across productive rearrangements. TCRdb limited this immuneACCESS table to in-frame rearrangements with V and J called. A share of clones is missing; checked studies link under half to unresolved V genes, and the rest is unexplained. V, J and clone size reflect that table, while D and trimming were determined from the DNA. This sample comprises more than 250,000 clones, more than 70% of them detected only once. The ten largest clones represent around 6% of the sample.

General study outcomes and caveats: How much clinical and demographic metadata was included differed by source and by participant, and the metadata was provided uncurated.

The germline V gene sets CDR1 to LGHNA and CDR2 to YNFKEQ. Its CDR3 holds 15 amino acids, cysteine through phenylalanine. CDR3 DNA is the only sequence kept; it has 45 bases, read in frame from the first base. V has 0 bases trimmed and J has 5 bases trimmed; junction bases matching no gene number 6. Recombination linked TRBV4-2 to TRBJ1-1; 7 junctional bases match TRBD1. The material sequenced was peripheral blood. The sequence was collected from a man aged 18 to 30 who had recovered from COVID-19. The base sequence is TGTGCCAGCAGCCAAGATGAGGGGGCGAAAACTGAAGCTTTCTTT. This yields the protein CASSQDEGAKTEAFF.